The entry below describes one TCR beta chain. From germline, CDR1 is SGHRS and CDR2 YFSETQ. Trimming removed 4 bases from V and 6 bases from J; junction bases left unmatched: 8. The CDR3 totals 16 residues. This sample stems from a study of blood T cell repertoires in COVID-19. Background on the study: The study drew acute and convalescent COVID-19 samples from the United States, Italy and Spain. PBMCs, B-cell-depleted T cells, or T cells provided the cDNA or gDNA that made up the material.

Original processing notes: For nucleated cells, counts were estimated from reference gene primer amplification. Libraries were prepared by immunoSEQ multiplex PCR; TCRdb keeps only in-frame clonotypes and omits some of them. V, J and clone size derive from that table, while D and trimming were established from the DNA sequence. In the table there are fewer than 300,000 clones, approximately 87% of which are singletons. Sequencing was carried out using peripheral blood. The sequence came from a woman between 35 and 50 years old who had recovered from COVID-19. V and J are TRBV5-1 and TRBJ2-2; 11 nucleotides align to TRBD2. CDR3 nucleotides: TGCGCCAGCAGCGCCCGTAGCGGGGGGGCCGCCGGGGAGCTGTTTTTT. It translates to CASSARSGGAAGELFF.